Following are 21 T cell receptor beta chains from one sample sequenced in a study of OX40 agonist ivuxolimab in advanced cancers. Assay used: immunoSEQ multiplex PCR; TCRdb lists only in-frame clones, some missing. The table lists approximately 60,000 clones, around 83% of them singletons, with roughly 0.6% in the top ten. This material consisted of CD4+ or CD8+ T cells sorted from blood, taken in a trial of the OX40 agonist ivuxolimab. Source of these receptors: an adult with an advanced solid tumor such as melanoma, head and neck, liver or kidney cancer.

The rearrangement joins TRBV28 to TRBJ1-4; D unresolved. The CDR3 consists of 16 residues. The ends were cut back, 6 bases at V and 3 bases at J, with 17 bases in the middle. The V gene's germline CDR1 is MDHEN and CDR2 SYDVKM. Written as DNA, the CDR3 is TGTGCCAGCAGCCTCTCCGGCTCCTCGTCTAATGAAAAACTGTTTTTT. Amino acid sequence: CASSLSGSSSNEKLFF. The variable domain in full, with the rest retrieved from reference TRBV28 and TRBJ1-4, is DVKVTQSSRYLVKRTGEKVFLECVQDMDHENMFWYRQDPGLGLRLIYFSYDVKMKEKGDIPEGYSVSREKKERFSLILESASTNQTSMYLCASSLSGSSSNEKLFFGSGTQLSVL.

V and J are TRBV2 and TRBJ1-5; D gene uncertain. V was cut by 6 bases and J by 2 bases, with 11 bases left in between. The CDR3 is made up of 14 amino acids. Germline V gene data show CDR1 as SNHLY and CDR2 as FYNNEI. CDR3 nucleotides: TGTGCCAGCAGATTCCAAACGGGCAATCAGCCCCAGCATTTT. This gives the protein CASRFQTGNQPQHF.

V gene TRBV11-1 combines with J gene TRBJ2-7, with D possibly TRBD2 on 5 matching bases. Deletions cut 4 bases from V and 7 bases from J, with 11 bases between. This CDR3 comprises 12 residues. Germline V lookup: CDR1 SGHAT, CDR2 FQDESV (reference sequence). The CDR3 DNA follows: TGTGCCAGCAGCTCACTAGTGCTTGAGCAGTACTTC. It translates to CASSSLVLEQYF.

The chain carries TRBV5-1 and TRBJ2-1; no clear D. CDR1 SGHRS and CDR2 YFSETQ come from the germline V gene. CDR3 size: 15 residues. Trimming stripped 7 bases from V and 0 bases from J, with 14 bases between. CDR3 sequence: CASGNPTTSYNEQFF. CDR3 sequence (DNA): TGCGCCAGCGGAAACCCTACCACCTCCTACAATGAGCAGTTCTTC.

The chain employs TRBV29-1 and TRBJ2-1; the match to TRBD2 covers 9 bases. V lost 6 bases to trimming and J lost 0 bases; unmatched junction nucleotides: 3. The CDR3 contains 14 residues. CDR1 and CDR2 from the germline V gene are SQVTM and ANQGSEA. Here the CDR3 reads CSVVSGSSYNEQFF. Written as DNA, the CDR3 is TGCAGCGTGGTTAGCGGGAGCTCCTACAATGAGCAGTTCTTC.

The chain combines TRBV5-6 with TRBJ1-2, with TRBD1 identical over 7 bases. The V and J ends lost 3 bases and 4 bases, in that order; junction bases with no gene match: 3. CDR3 length equals 13 residues. CDR1 is SGHDT and CDR2 is YYEEEE in the germline V gene. CDR3 DNA: TGTGCCAGCAGCTATGACAGGGCCTATGGCTACACCTTC. Translated, it gives CASSYDRAYGYTF.

The V gene is TRBV10-3, the J gene TRBJ2-7; 7 bases line up with TRBD1. Trimming at V came to 5 bases and at J to 0 bases, leaving 4 bases not matched to a gene. Germline V gene data show CDR1 as ENHRY and CDR2 as SYGVKD. This CDR3 has 14 amino acids. The CDR3 reads CAISLQGSSYEQYF. In DNA, the CDR3 is TGTGCCATCAGTCTACAGGGGTCCTCCTACGAGCAGTACTTC.

V and J are TRBV2 and TRBJ1-1; D might be TRBD1 (5 bases). Trimming removed 5 bases from V and 0 bases from J, with 10 bases in between. The germline gives CDR1 SNHLY, CDR2 FYNNEI. The CDR3 loop spans 14 amino acids. The CDR3 is CASSSTEMNTEAFF. For the CDR3, the DNA is TGTGCCAGCAGTTCGACAGAAATGAACACTGAAGCTTTCTTT.

The chain carries TRBV7-9 and TRBJ2-7; D is unresolved. The CDR3 has 17 amino acids. The germline V gene has CDR1 SEHNR and CDR2 FQNEAQ (reference sequence). The germline V and J ends were trimmed by 2 bases and 0 bases, with 17 bases remaining between them. The DNA for the CDR3 is TGTGCCAGCAGCTTACACACCCGACCCAACCGCTCCTACGAGCAGTACTTC. Amino acids: CASSLHTRPNRSYEQYF.

Only one count was recorded for this clone. The chain combines TRBV27 with TRBJ2-3, with TRBD2 matching 10 bases. The CDR3 consists of 17 residues. CDR1 MNHEY and CDR2 SMNVEV come from the germline V gene (reference sequence). V shed 4 bases and J 1 base; nucleotides not matched to a gene: 8. CDR3 sequence: CASSSRTSGTGTDTQYF. CDR3 sequence (DNA): TGTGCCAGCAGTTCCCGGACTAGCGGTACAGGCACAGATACGCAGTATTTT.

The CDR3 DNA is TGCGCCAGCAGCTTGGGGCCCGGGGGCAACACCGGGGAGCTGTTTTTT. It yields the protein CASSLGPGGNTGELFF. The V call is TRBV5-1, the J call TRBJ2-2; either TRBD1 or TRBD2 may fit D (6 bases each). V gave up 0 bases and J gave up 2 bases, with 11 bases separating them. The CDR3 loop spans 16 amino acids. CDR1 and CDR2 from the germline V gene are SGHRS and YFSETQ.

The chain joins TRBV4-2 to TRBJ1-2; D call uncertain. This CDR3 contains 14 residues. Germline V lookup: CDR1 LGHNA, CDR2 YNFKEQ. V lost 4 bases to trimming and J lost 5 bases, with 14 bases between them. The CDR3 sequence is CASSPAGQKYGYTF. The CDR3 DNA is TGTGCCAGCAGCCCCGCCGGTCAGAAATATGGCTACACCTTC.

This chain links TRBV6-5 with TRBJ1-6; no definite D call. Between the trimmed V and J ends, which lost 6 bases and 5 bases, there was a span of 11 bases. Germline-derived CDR1 and CDR2 are MNHEY and SVGAGI. The CDR3 runs to 14 residues. The CDR3 coding sequence is TGTGCCAGCAGGGGTGGGCCGAATAATTCACCCCTCCACTTT. This encodes CASRGGPNNSPLHF.

The chain is built from TRBV7-9 and TRBJ2-3; 9 bases fit TRBD2. V gave up 3 bases and J gave up 4 bases; unmatched junction bases: 5. CDR3 length equals 15 residues. Germline CDR1 SEHNR, CDR2 FQNEAQ (reference sequence). Here the CDR3 reads CASSLLAGIADTQYF. The DNA for the CDR3 is TGTGCCAGCAGCTTGCTAGCGGGAATTGCAGATACGCAGTATTTT.

The sample holds one count of this clone. This sequence joins TRBV4-3 and TRBJ2-4, with 9 bases that match TRBD1. Unmatched junction bases numbered 3, after V lost 2 bases and J lost 4 bases. The V gene's germline CDR1 is LGHNA and CDR2 YSLEER. This CDR3 is 15 amino acids long. The CDR3 loop is CASSQPGTGKNIQYF. The CDR3 bases are TGCGCCAGCAGCCAACCCGGGACAGGGAAAAACATTCAGTACTTC.

The V and J genes are TRBV21-1 and TRBJ2-4; TRBD2 reflects the table's D call only, with no check against the DNA. TRBV21-1 is listed as a pseudogene. CDR3 length: 19 residues. CDR3 protein: CASSRPSGRAGGAKNIQYF. The DNA for the CDR3 is TGTGCCAGCAGCCGACCTAGCGGGAGGGCCGGGGGAGCCAAAAACATTCAGTACTTC.

The chain joins TRBV2 to TRBJ2-2; 8 bases fit TRBD2. V was clipped by 2 bases and J by 2 bases; unmatched bases: 7. Per the germline V gene, CDR1 is SNHLY and CDR2 is FYNNEI. This CDR3 has 17 residues. The CDR3 DNA follows: TGTGCCAGCAGTGAATCGAGCGGGGGCCTAAACACCGGGGAGCTGTTTTTT. It translates to CASSESSGGLNTGELFF.

V and J are TRBV9 and TRBJ2-7; D is perhaps TRBD1 or TRBD2 (5 bases each). The ends were cut back, 4 bases at V and 6 bases at J, with 17 bases in the middle. This CDR3 is 14 amino acids long. CDR1 is SGDLS and CDR2 is YYNGEE in the germline V gene. CDR3 in amino acids: CASSSGTPGSEQYF. DNA of the CDR3: TGTGCCAGCAGCTCAGGGACGCCGGGCTCCGAGCAGTACTTC.

The chain joins TRBV2 to TRBJ1-1; a possible D gene is TRBD1 (5 bases). This CDR3 spans 14 amino acids. Between the trimmed V and J ends, which lost 4 bases and 1 base, there was a span of 10 bases. In germline, CDR1 is SNHLY, CDR2 FYNNEI. CDR3: CASSVLGTNTEAFF. In DNA, the CDR3 is TGTGCCAGCAGTGTCCTGGGGACGAACACTGAAGCTTTCTTT.

The rearrangement links TRBV7-2 to TRBJ2-3; 7 bases align to TRBD2. After removal of 3 bases from V and 1 base from J, the junction contained 7 bases not matched to a gene. The CDR3 is 16 residues long. Germline CDR1 reads SGHTA; CDR2 reads FQGNSA. The CDR3 sequence is CASSFLSGGRTDTQYF. As DNA, the CDR3 is TGTGCCAGCAGCTTTCTATCGGGGGGACGCACAGATACGCAGTATTTT.

The chain couples TRBV6-5 to TRBJ1-3; D is ambiguous. V lost 5 bases and J lost 8, with 13 bases in between. Germline V CDR1 and CDR2: MNHEY, SVGAGI. The CDR3 extends over 13 amino acids. The DNA for the CDR3 is TGTGCCAGCAGTAAGACTCCCCGGGACACCATATATTTT. Translating gives CASSKTPRDTIYF.